This entry features one TCR beta chain sequence. Its antigen is still unknown. Base qualities were left out, and no much larger clone turns up one base away. The data are from a study of beta chain features in type 1 diabetes (dated 2018 in TCRdb). Looking at the study overall: Patients and healthy donors did not differ in mean age, gender distribution, total cell number or subset yield. A total of some 100,000,000 sorted cells were examined across all samples, and a strong correlation was observed between cell number per subset and RNA yield. The study compared TCRB repertoires of sorted circulating CD4+ T cell subsets between recently diagnosed type 1 diabetes patients and matched healthy donors. Whereas all 28 donors provided naive and central memory subsets, regulatory and stem cell-like memory subsets were isolated from just 8 patients and roughly eight healthy donors.

From each donor, a single peripheral blood sample of 95 to 150 mL on average was drawn into heparinised tubes. Naive, central memory, regulatory and stem cell-like memory CD4+ T cells were sorted on a BD FACSAria II using a panel including CD45RO, CCR7, CD25, CD127, CD95 and CD27. Purity was above 95% for every sorted population. PBMCs were isolated immediately by Lymphoprep density gradient centrifugation and stained directly without culture. So that batch effects would be minimized, each experiment stained and sorted samples in pairs, pairing one healthy donor with one patient. The entire isolated RNA was reverse transcribed using the High Capacity cDNA Reverse Transcription Kit, and thus expressed TCRB transcripts were sequenced. Deep immunoSEQ sequencing was performed on naive, central memory and regulatory T cell samples, with an average of approximately 3.9 million total reads per sample. Sorted cells were lysed in RLT buffer, and RNA was extracted using DNase-treated RNeasy Micro or Mini kits according to cell number. Each cell subset was processed separately to prevent cross-contamination, with patient and healthy donor samples processed together. TCRB sequences were amplified from cDNA with the immunoSEQ multiplex PCR, producing 87-bp fragments spanning the CDR3 region. Sequencing of the amplicons was performed on the Illumina HiSeq platform. The published analysis was carried out like this. PCR bias was corrected computationally using synthetic template baselines, and reads within Hamming distance 2 were collapsed, with unmergeable singletons discarded. Reads were aligned to IMGT to assign V, D and J genes, CDR3 length, and insertions or deletions at six rearrangement sites. Within each subset, clonotype counts were normalized to sorted cell number, and only after that were true diversity and Gini coefficients computed with the tcR R package. The overlap coefficient, calculated on TCRB nucleotide sequences, was used to quantify repertoire sharing. As a proxy for the pre-selection repertoire, out-of-frame TCRB sequences from naive cells were analyzed. TCRdb re-hosts the immuneACCESS table, in-frame sequences only. Its copies lack some clones; in the studies checked, an unresolved V gene accounts for under half of them, and the cause for the rest is not known. V and J calls and clone size are copied from that table; D and trimming were computed from the DNA. Counted in this sample were 680,000 or so clones; about an eighth of them appeared once. The ten largest clones represent 0.02% to 0.025% of the sample.

Findings and caveats that apply to the study as a whole: The naive, central memory and regulatory TCRB repertoires appeared to resemble one another more closely among patients than among healthy donors. At VDJ recombination sites, patients with type 1 diabetes made fewer insertions and deleted more nucleotides, a pattern implying thymic rearrangement abnormalities. Because the HLA sub-analyses included only small numbers of individuals, any influence of HLA type on TCRB rearrangement was left unresolved. Shorter templates might have been favored by PCR, but patient and control samples were amplified and corrected together, so both groups would have been affected equally by any skew. Because cDNA was sequenced instead of genomic DNA, highly expressing activated cells could be over-represented, though the groups showed no difference in activation or CD3 levels. In all four CD4+ subsets, TCRB CDR3 length was moderately but significantly shorter in type 1 diabetes patients.

V loses 1 base of germline sequence and J loses 2 bases, and the interval between the two ends is 9 bases. Spanning cysteine to phenylalanine, the CDR3 consists of 14 amino acids. Kept here is only the CDR3 DNA, which spans 42 bases and is read in frame from base 1. The germline V gene specifies MGHRA as CDR1 and YSYEKL as CDR2. Material: naive CD4+ T cells from blood. Per the publication, the cell subset or site label means: true naive CD4+ T cells. This clonotype was sampled from a man younger than 35 with type 1 diabetes. The sequence joins TRBV4-1 to TRBJ2-7; no confident D gene assignment can be made. Here the CDR3 is given as CASSQGRQAYEQYF. The nucleotides are TGCGCCAGCAGCCAAGGACGTCAGGCCTACGAGCAGTACTTC.